These 30 T cell receptor beta chains share one sample of origin, sequenced in a study of CD8+ T cells in alopecia areata. Extracted from the samples, RNA was reverse transcribed into cDNA to serve as the sequencing template. Clones were read by immunoSEQ multiplex PCR, and TCRdb kept only the in-frame ones, dropping some. The table includes 110,000 to 150,000 clones, roughly 60% detected once. The specimen was CD8+ T cells sorted from blood. The receptors were gathered from a human donor in good health.

The gene calls are TRBV25-1 and TRBJ2-3; no definite D call. The CDR3 contains 12 residues. V lost 3 bases and J 9 bases, leaving 10 bases between the germline ends. Germline V gene data show CDR1 as MGHDK and CDR2 as SYGVNS. CDR3 loop: CASSDLPVTQYF. Here the CDR3 DNA reads TGTGCCAGCAGTGACCTCCCCGTCACGCAGTATTTT. Drawing the rest from reference TRBV25-1 and TRBJ2-3, the complete variable domain is EADIYQTPRYLVIGTGKKITLECSQTMGHDKMYWYQQDPGMELHLIHYSYGVNSTEKGDLSSESTVSRIRTEHFPLTLESARPSHTSQYLCASSDLPVTQYFGPGTRLTVL.

The table lists this clone with a count of one. The J gene is TRBJ2-3, the V gene TRBV4-1; 7 positions match TRBD2. CDR3 length: 15 residues. Germline V CDR1 and CDR2: MGHRA, YSYEKL. V was pared by 4 bases and J by 2 bases, with 6 bases of the junction left unmatched. The CDR3 spells CASSRGLGVTDTQYF. CDR3 DNA sequence: TGCGCCAGCAGCCGCGGACTAGGGGTCACAGATACGCAGTATTTT.

The chain links TRBV28 to TRBJ2-7; D remains unclear. The CDR3 is made up of 16 amino acids. V lost 3 bases, J lost 2 bases, and 17 bases lay in between. Germline V gene data show CDR1 as MDHEN and CDR2 as SYDVKM. The CDR3 sequence is CASSFYWRRPTYEQYF. The CDR3 DNA reads as TGTGCCAGCAGTTTTTATTGGCGCCGGCCTACCTACGAGCAGTACTTC.

The chain combines TRBV27 with TRBJ2-7; a possible D gene is TRBD1 (5 bases). Deletions cut 2 bases from V and 4 bases from J, with 12 bases between. The CDR3 consists of 14 residues. Germline CDR1 and CDR2: MNHEY and SMNVEV (reference sequence). CDR3 sequence (DNA): TGTGCCAGCAGTTTAGGTGCAGGGTCATACGAGCAGTACTTC. Translating it yields CASSLGAGSYEQYF.

The chain carries TRBV7-9 and TRBJ2-7; D may be TRBD2 (6 bases). This CDR3 contains 14 residues. CDR1 is SEHNR, CDR2 FQNEAQ, per germline (reference sequence). The V and J ends lost 5 bases and 6 bases respectively, with 17 bases between them. CDR3 region: CASSVDYPPIEQYF. In DNA form, the CDR3 reads TGTGCCAGCAGCGTGGACTACCCGCCCATCGAGCAGTACTTC.

The V and J genes are TRBV28 and TRBJ2-7, with 9 bases fitting TRBD1. J gave up 10 bases and V 4 bases, and 5 bases lay outside the gene matches. Per germline, CDR1 MDHEN and CDR2 SYDVKM. The length of the CDR3 is 12 residues. Here the CDR3 DNA reads TGTGCCAGCAGTTGGGGACAGGGTTTTCAGTACTTC. Its protein is CASSWGQGFQYF.

The chain combines TRBV4-1 with TRBJ2-3, with D possibly being TRBD2 (5 bases). V was shortened by 0 bases and J by 4 bases, with 8 bases between the two germline ends. CDR3 size: 14 residues. Germline V gene lookup returns CDR1 MGHRA and CDR2 YSYEKL. The CDR3 nucleotides are TGCGCCAGCAGCCAAGAAGGACTTTCAGATACGCAGTATTTT. Its translation: CASSQEGLSDTQYF.

The chain employs TRBV7-8 and TRBJ2-7; D might be TRBD2 (5 bases). V lost 0 bases, J lost 5 bases, and 11 bases lay in between. CDR1 is SGHVS and CDR2 is FQNEAQ in the germline V gene. The CDR3 contains 14 residues. The CDR3 reads CASSLAGVVNEQYF. The CDR3 DNA reads TGTGCCAGCAGCTTAGCGGGAGTCGTCAACGAGCAGTACTTC. The variable domain in full, with the rest retrieved from reference TRBV7-8 and TRBJ2-7, is GAGVSQSPRYKVAKRGQDVALRCDPISGHVSLFWYQQALGQGPEFLTYFQNEAQLDKSGLPSDRFFAERPEGSVSTLKIQRTQQEDSAVYLCASSLAGVVNEQYFGPGTRLTVT.

This chain connects TRBV28 to TRBJ2-7; D is possibly TRBD2 (5 bases). V was pared by 5 bases and J by 3 bases, with 11 bases between. The CDR3 runs 13 residues. The V gene's germline CDR1 is MDHEN and CDR2 SYDVKM. DNA for the CDR3: TGTGCCAGCAGTGGGGTTGGGAGCTACGAGCAGTACTTC. As protein: CASSGVGSYEQYF.

Only a few counts were recorded for this clone. The gene calls are TRBV5-6 and TRBJ2-1; D gene ambiguous. Trimming removed 4 bases at V and 1 base at J, with 9 bases between. The CDR3 contains 14 residues. Germline-derived CDR1 and CDR2 are SGHDT and YYEEEE. The CDR3: CASSPDSSYNEQFF. Written as DNA, the CDR3 is TGTGCCAGCAGCCCGGATAGTTCCTACAATGAGCAGTTCTTC.

This clone showed up just a few times. The chain employs TRBV6-5 and TRBJ2-3; D is unclear. The CDR3 is 13 residues long. The germline V and J ends were trimmed by 6 bases and 2 bases, with 9 bases remaining between them. The germline CDR1 and CDR2 sequences are MNHEY and SVGAGI. CDR3 bases: TGTGCCAGCAGCCGATTTTACACAGATACGCAGTATTTT. Its protein is CASSRFYTDTQYF.

This clone was detected only a few times. The genes are TRBV5-6 and TRBJ2-1; D possibly corresponds to TRBD1 (5 bases). Germline V gives CDR1 SGHDT, CDR2 YYEEEE. The CDR3 sequence is 15 residues long. Deletions cut 4 bases from V and 5 bases from J, with 16 bases between. CDR3 protein: CASSPWGQLNNEQFF. DNA of the CDR3: TGTGCCAGCAGCCCTTGGGGCCAGCTAAACAATGAGCAGTTCTTC.

This chain joins TRBV29-1 and TRBJ2-1; possible D gene TRBD2, 5 bases. The CDR3 sequence is 13 residues long. Germline loops: CDR1 SQVTM, CDR2 ANQGSEA. The V and J ends lost 6 bases and 15 bases respectively, with 24 bases between them. The CDR3 protein is CSVPTDSLLTRFF. The CDR3 bases are TGCAGCGTGCCCACGGACTCACTTCTAACCCGGTTCTTC.

V is TRBV25-1 and J is TRBJ2-5; 7 bases fit TRBD1. Per the germline V gene, CDR1 is MGHDK and CDR2 is SYGVNS. J lost 0 bases, V lost 8 bases, and 3 bases had no gene match. This CDR3 spans 13 amino acids. In DNA form, the CDR3 reads TGTGCCAGCTGGGACAGACACCAAGAGACCCAGTACTTC. The encoded protein is CASWDRHQETQYF.

This chain uses TRBV30 with TRBJ1-1, with D possibly being TRBD1 (5 bases). The germline gives CDR1 GTSNPN, CDR2 SVGIG (reference sequence). V was trimmed by 1 base and J by 4 bases, leaving 7 bases between them. This CDR3 has 12 amino acids. The CDR3 DNA follows: TGTGCCTGGAGTGGGGGCAGCACTGAAGCTTTCTTT. Amino acids: CAWSGGSTEAFF. The entire variable domain, with the rest obtained from reference TRBV30 and TRBJ1-1, is as follows: SQTIHQWPATLVQPVGSPLSLECTVEGTSNPNLYWYRQAAGRGLQLLFYSVGIGQISSEVPQNLSASRPQDRQFILSSKKLLLSDSGFYLCAWSGGSTEAFFGQGTRLTVV.

The chain links TRBV27 to TRBJ2-2; TRBD2 matches 10 bases. The CDR3 spans 17 residues. V trimming: 4 bases; J trimming: 1 base; junction bases outside the gene matches: 6. Germline values: CDR1 MNHEY, CDR2 SMNVEV (reference sequence). The CDR3 region is CASSSSGTSENTGELFF. The CDR3 DNA reads as TGTGCCAGCAGTTCCTCCGGGACTAGCGAGAACACCGGGGAGCTGTTTTTT.

This clone was seen only a few times. V gene TRBV27 combines with J gene TRBJ2-5; TRBD2 agrees at 14 bases. Trimming cost V 6 bases and J 4 bases; bases outside gene matches: 16. The CDR3 extends over 19 amino acids. Per the germline V gene, CDR1 is MNHEY and CDR2 is SMNVEV (reference sequence). The CDR3 protein is CASSRGLAGVRGRAETQYF. CDR3 bases: TGTGCCAGCAGCAGGGGACTAGCGGGAGTCCGTGGACGGGCAGAGACCCAGTACTTC.

This chain joins TRBV9 and TRBJ2-1; 9 bases are a match to TRBD2. Per the germline V gene, CDR1 is SGDLS and CDR2 is YYNGEE. The CDR3 is 15 residues long. Trimming took 3 bases from V and 8 from J; bases not matched to a gene: 9. Here the CDR3 DNA reads TGTGCCAGCAGCGACCGGACTAGCGTTATGGATGAGCAGTTCTTC. Amino acids: CASSDRTSVMDEQFF.

This clone was observed a few times. This chain links TRBV7-9 with TRBJ2-7, with 7 bases aligning to TRBD2. Germline CDR1 reads SEHNR; CDR2 reads FQNEAQ (reference sequence). V dropped 5 bases and J dropped 0; count of bases not matched to a gene: 4. The CDR3 is 14 residues long. CDR3 in amino acids: CASSGDYASYEQYF. CDR3 DNA sequence: TGTGCCAGCAGCGGGGACTATGCCTCCTACGAGCAGTACTTC.

The chain couples TRBV5-1 to TRBJ2-1, with 8 bases fitting TRBD2. V shed 0 bases, J shed 3 bases, and the junction held 2 bases outside the gene matches. The CDR3 spans 15 residues. The V gene's germline CDR1 is SGHRS and CDR2 YFSETQ. The chain's CDR3 is CASSLEGTSYNEQFF. In DNA form, the CDR3 reads TGCGCCAGCAGCTTGGAAGGGACTAGCTACAATGAGCAGTTCTTC.

The chain has TRBV29-1 and TRBJ2-1; no reliable D call. Per the germline V gene, CDR1 is SQVTM and CDR2 is ANQGSEA. The length of the CDR3 is 11 residues. The V gene lost 4 bases and the J gene lost 9 bases, with 10 bases spanning the gap. The CDR3 loop is CSVANGGEQFF. CDR3 nucleotide sequence: TGCAGCGTTGCGAACGGCGGTGAGCAGTTCTTC.

In its sample, this clone was seen a few times. The rearrangement uses TRBV28 and TRBJ2-3; D remains unclear. V lost 2 bases and J 6 bases, leaving 3 bases between the germline ends. The CDR3 loop spans 11 amino acids. CDR1 is MDHEN and CDR2 is SYDVKM in the germline V gene. CDR3 in DNA: TGTGCCAGCAGTTTAATGGATACGCAGTATTTT. Its protein product is CASSLMDTQYF. The full variable domain, its missing parts supplied by reference TRBV28 and TRBJ2-3, is DVKVTQSSRYLVKRTGEKVFLECVQDMDHENMFWYRQDPGLGLRLIYFSYDVKMKEKGDIPEGYSVSREKKERFSLILESASTNQTSMYLCASSLMDTQYFGPGTRLTVL.

This sequence joins TRBV5-6 and TRBJ2-7; D unclear. Germline lookup yields CDR1 SGHDT and CDR2 YYEEEE. The CDR3 spans 11 residues. Between the trimmed V and J ends, which lost 3 bases and 8 bases, there was a span of 9 bases. CDR3 DNA sequence: TGTGCCAGCAGCTCAGGTCAGAAGCAGTACTTC. Protein sequence: CASSSGQKQYF.

The chain is built from TRBV10-3 and TRBJ2-5, with D perhaps matching TRBD2 (5 bases). The CDR3 is made up of 14 amino acids. V gave up 3 bases and J gave up 7 bases, with 15 bases separating them. CDR1 is ENHRY, CDR2 SYGVKD, per germline. The CDR3 region is CAISDPPRRGTQYF. Written as DNA, the CDR3 is TGTGCCATCAGTGACCCTCCCCGCCGGGGGACCCAGTACTTC.

V gene TRBV11-2 combines with J gene TRBJ2-1; a weak D match, TRBD2 (5 bases). With 2 bases removed from V and 3 bases from J, the gap between germline ends came to 8 bases. CDR3 length: 14 amino acids. Germline V gene data show CDR1 as SGHAT and CDR2 as FQNNGV. Here the CDR3 DNA reads TGTGCCAGCAGCTTAACCCGGGACTACAATGAGCAGTTCTTC. As protein: CASSLTRDYNEQFF. The whole variable domain, filled in from reference TRBV11-2 and TRBJ2-1, reads EAGVAQSPRYKIIEKRQSVAFWCNPISGHATLYWYQQILGQGPKLLIQFQNNGVVDDSQLPKDRFSAERLKGVDSTLKIQPAKLEDSAVYLCASSLTRDYNEQFFGPGTRLTVL.

Only a few counts were recorded for this clone. The CDR3 DNA sequence: TGTGCCACCAGCTCCCGGGGAACGCTAACAACCCCTGGGGCCAACGTCCTGACTTTC. It specifies CATSSRGTLTTPGANVLTF. The chain has TRBV15 and TRBJ2-6; tentative D call: TRBD2 (5 bases). Germline V gene sequence: CDR1 LNHNV, CDR2 YYDKDF (reference sequence). V gave up 5 bases and J gave up 2 bases, with 22 bases separating them. CDR3 size: 19 residues.

The chain couples TRBV28 to TRBJ2-5; 10 bases align to TRBD1. Germline V lookup: CDR1 MDHEN, CDR2 SYDVKM. The J segment lost 5 bases and the V segment lost 8 bases, leaving 5 bases of the junction unmatched. The CDR3 spans 13 residues. The CDR3 sequence: CASRQGAWETQYF. CDR3 coding DNA: TGTGCCAGCCGACAGGGGGCCTGGGAGACCCAGTACTTC.

V usage is TRBV23-1 and J usage is TRBJ2-5, with unresolved D. TRBV23-1 is an ORF, with its function uncertain. The CDR3 has 12 residues. The ends were cut back, 6 bases at V and 2 bases at J, with 7 bases in the middle. The CDR3 loop is CASSHLQETQYF. The CDR3 nucleotides read TGCGCCAGCAGCCACCTTCAAGAGACCCAGTACTTC.

The rearrangement uses TRBV9 and TRBJ2-6; D uncertain. The germline V gene has CDR1 SGDLS and CDR2 YYNGEE. Trimming cost V 0 bases and J 3 bases, with 4 bases left between them. The CDR3 runs 14 residues. This chain's CDR3 is CASSVGSGANVLTF. The CDR3 nucleotides read TGTGCCAGCAGCGTAGGGAGTGGGGCCAACGTCCTGACTTTC.

This clone is a singleton in its sample. Here the CDR3 reads CASSDWDRTYEQYF. The CDR3, as DNA: TGTGCCAGCAGTGATTGGGACAGAACCTACGAGCAGTACTTC. The chain links TRBV6-1 to TRBJ2-7; 7 bases match TRBD1. The CDR3 is 14 residues long. Trimming cost V 3 bases and J 2 bases; bases outside gene matches: 4. Germline V gene data show CDR1 as MNHNS and CDR2 as SASEGT.